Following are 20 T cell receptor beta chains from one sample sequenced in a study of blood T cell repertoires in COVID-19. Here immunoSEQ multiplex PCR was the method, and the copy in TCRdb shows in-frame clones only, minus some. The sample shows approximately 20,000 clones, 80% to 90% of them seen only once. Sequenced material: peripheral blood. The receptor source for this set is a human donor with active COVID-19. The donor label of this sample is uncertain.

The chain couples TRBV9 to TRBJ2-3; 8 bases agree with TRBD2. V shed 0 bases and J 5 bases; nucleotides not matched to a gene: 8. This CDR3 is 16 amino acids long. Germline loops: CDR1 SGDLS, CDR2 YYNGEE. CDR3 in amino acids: CASSVDPGRARDTQYF. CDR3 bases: TGTGCCAGCAGCGTAGATCCCGGGAGGGCCCGAGATACGCAGTATTTT.

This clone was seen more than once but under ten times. The CDR3 bases are TGTGCCAGCAGCCAAAACACCGGGGGGTCTGGAAACACCATATATTTT. It specifies CASSQNTGGSGNTIYF. V gene TRBV7-9 combines with J gene TRBJ1-3, with TRBD1 as a possible D gene (5 bases). The CDR3 length is 16 residues. V lost 5 bases to trimming and J lost 1 base, with 15 bases between them. Germline assignment: CDR1 SEHNR and CDR2 FQNEAQ (reference sequence).

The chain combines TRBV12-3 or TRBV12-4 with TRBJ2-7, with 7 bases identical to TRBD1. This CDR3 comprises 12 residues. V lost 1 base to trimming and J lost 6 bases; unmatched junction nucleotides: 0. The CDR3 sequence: CASSLGTGEQYF. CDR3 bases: TGTGCCAGCAGTTTAGGGACAGGCGAGCAGTACTTC.

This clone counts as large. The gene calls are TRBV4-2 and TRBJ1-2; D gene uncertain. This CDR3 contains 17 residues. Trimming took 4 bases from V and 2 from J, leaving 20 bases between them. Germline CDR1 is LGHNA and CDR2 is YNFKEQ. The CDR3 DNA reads TGTGCCAGCAGCCCGATTCCGCGGGATAGTGGGAACTATGGCTACACCTTC. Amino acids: CASSPIPRDSGNYGYTF.

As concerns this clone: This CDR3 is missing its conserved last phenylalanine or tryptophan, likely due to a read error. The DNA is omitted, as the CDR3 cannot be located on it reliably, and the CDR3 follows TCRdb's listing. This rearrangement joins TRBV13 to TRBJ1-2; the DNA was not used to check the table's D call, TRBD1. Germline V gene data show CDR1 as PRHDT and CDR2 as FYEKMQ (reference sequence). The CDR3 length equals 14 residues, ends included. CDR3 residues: CASRNRQLSERPMA.

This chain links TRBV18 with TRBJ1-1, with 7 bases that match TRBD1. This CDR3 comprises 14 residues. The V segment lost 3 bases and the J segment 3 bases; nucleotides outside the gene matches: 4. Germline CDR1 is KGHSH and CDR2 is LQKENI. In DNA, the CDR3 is TGTGCCAGCTCACCCGTCAGGGGGGACACTGAAGCTTTCTTT. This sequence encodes CASSPVRGDTEAFF.

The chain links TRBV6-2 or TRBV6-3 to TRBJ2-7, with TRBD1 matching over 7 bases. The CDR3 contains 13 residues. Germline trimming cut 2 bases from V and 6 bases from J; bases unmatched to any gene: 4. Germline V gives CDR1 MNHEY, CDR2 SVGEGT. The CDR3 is CASSYPGQTEQYF. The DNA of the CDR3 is TGTGCCAGCAGTTACCCGGGACAGACCGAGCAGTACTTC.

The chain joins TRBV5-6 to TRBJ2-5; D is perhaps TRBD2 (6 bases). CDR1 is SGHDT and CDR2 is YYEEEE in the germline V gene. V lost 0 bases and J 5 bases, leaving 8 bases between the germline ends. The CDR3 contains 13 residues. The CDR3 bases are TGTGCCAGCAGCTTGGCGAGCGGGGAGACCCAGTACTTC. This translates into CASSLASGETQYF.

The CDR3 protein is CASRGQTYEQYF. The CDR3 DNA is TGTGCCAGCAGAGGACAGACCTACGAGCAGTACTTC. This sequence joins TRBV25-1 and TRBJ2-7, with D possibly matching TRBD1 (6 bases). Germline assignment: CDR1 MGHDK and CDR2 SYGVNS. This CDR3 has 12 residues. V was trimmed by 6 bases and J by 2 bases, leaving 8 bases between them.

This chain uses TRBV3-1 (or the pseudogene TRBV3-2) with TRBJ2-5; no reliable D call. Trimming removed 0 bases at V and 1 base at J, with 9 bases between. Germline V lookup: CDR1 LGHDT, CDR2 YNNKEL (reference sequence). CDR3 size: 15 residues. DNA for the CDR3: TGTGCCAGCAGCCAAGATGCAACAGCCCAAGAGACCCAGTACTTC. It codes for CASSQDATAQETQYF.

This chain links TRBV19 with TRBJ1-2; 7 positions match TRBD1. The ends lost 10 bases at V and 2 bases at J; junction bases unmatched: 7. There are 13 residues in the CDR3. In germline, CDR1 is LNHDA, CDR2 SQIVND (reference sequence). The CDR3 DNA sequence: TGTGCCATTTCGACAGGGCCCAACTATGGCTACACCTTC. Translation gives CAISTGPNYGYTF.

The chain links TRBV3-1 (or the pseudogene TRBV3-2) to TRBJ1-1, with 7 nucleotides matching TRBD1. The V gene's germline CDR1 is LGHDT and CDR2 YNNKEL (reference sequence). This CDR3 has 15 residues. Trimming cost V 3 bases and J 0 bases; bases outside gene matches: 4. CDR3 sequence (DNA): TGTGCCAGCAGCCATACAGGGGCCTTGAACACTGAAGCTTTCTTT. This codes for CASSHTGALNTEAFF.

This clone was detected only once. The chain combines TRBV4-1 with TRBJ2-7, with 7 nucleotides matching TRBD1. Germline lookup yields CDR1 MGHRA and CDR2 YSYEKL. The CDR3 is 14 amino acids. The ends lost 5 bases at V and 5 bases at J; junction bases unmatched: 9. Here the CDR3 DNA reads TGCGCCAGCAGCGCGCCAGGGGGTGTGAACGAGCAGTACTTC. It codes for CASSAPGGVNEQYF.

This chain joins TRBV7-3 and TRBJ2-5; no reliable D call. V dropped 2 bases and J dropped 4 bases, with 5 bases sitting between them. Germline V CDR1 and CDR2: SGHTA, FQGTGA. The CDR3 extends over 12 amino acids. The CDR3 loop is CASSLVGETQYF. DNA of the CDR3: TGTGCCAGCAGCTTAGTCGGAGAGACCCAGTACTTC. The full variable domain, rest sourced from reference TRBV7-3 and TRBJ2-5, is GAGVSQTPSNKVTEKGKYVELRCDPISGHTALYWYRQSLGQGPEFLIYFQGTGAADDSGLPNDRFFAVRPEGSVSTLKIQRTERGDSAVYLCASSLVGETQYFGPGTRLLVL.

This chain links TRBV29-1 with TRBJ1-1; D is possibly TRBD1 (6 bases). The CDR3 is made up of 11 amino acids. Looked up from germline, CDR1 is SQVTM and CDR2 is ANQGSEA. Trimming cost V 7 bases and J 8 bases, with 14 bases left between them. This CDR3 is CSALWGQEAFF. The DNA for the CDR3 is TGCAGCGCTCTTTGGGGGCAGGAAGCTTTCTTT.

The CDR3 region is CASSFRTGGIIAGANVLTF. CDR3 in DNA: TGTGCCAGCAGTTTCCGGACAGGGGGTATTATCGCTGGGGCCAACGTCCTGACTTTC. J is TRBJ2-6 and V is TRBV28; 10 bases fit TRBD1. CDR1 is MDHEN, CDR2 SYDVKM, per germline. J was trimmed by 2 bases and V by 3 bases; bases with no gene match: 10. The CDR3 is 19 residues long.

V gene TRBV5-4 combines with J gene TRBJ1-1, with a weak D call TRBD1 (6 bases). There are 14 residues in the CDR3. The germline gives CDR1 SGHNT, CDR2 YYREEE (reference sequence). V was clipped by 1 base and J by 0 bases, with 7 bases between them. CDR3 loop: CASSLTGMNTEAFF. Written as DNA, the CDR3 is TGTGCCAGCAGCTTGACAGGGATGAACACTGAAGCTTTCTTT.

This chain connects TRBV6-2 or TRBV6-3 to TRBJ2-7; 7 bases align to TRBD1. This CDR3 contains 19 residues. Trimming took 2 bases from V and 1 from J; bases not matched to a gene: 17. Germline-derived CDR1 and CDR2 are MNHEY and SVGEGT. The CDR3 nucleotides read TGTGCCAGCAGTTACGGGCTTCGGAACACAGGGGCCATTTCCTACGAGCAGTACTTC. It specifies CASSYGLRNTGAISYEQYF.

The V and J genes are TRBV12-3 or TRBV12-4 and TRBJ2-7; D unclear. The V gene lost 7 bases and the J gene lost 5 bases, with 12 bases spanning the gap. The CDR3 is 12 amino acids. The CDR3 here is CASILGAHEQYF. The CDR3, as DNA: TGTGCCAGCATACTGGGCGCTCACGAGCAGTACTTC.

This CDR3 reads CAWSPTTNTEAFF. The CDR3 region has the DNA TGTGCCTGGAGTCCCACAACGAACACTGAAGCTTTCTTT. The chain combines TRBV30 with TRBJ1-1; D remains unclear. Trimming took off 2 bases at V and 1 base at J, with 8 bases between the two ends. CDR1 is GTSNPN and CDR2 is SVGIG in the germline V gene (reference sequence). The CDR3 loop spans 13 amino acids.